This T cell receptor beta chain was captured by sequencing in a study of Graves' ophthalmopathy and Graves' hyperthyroidism. This clonotype was recorded at least ten times. Its matching antigen is unknown. Points from the study as a whole: Blood also contained most of the expanded thyroid clonotypes above 0.001 frequency. Ophthalmopathy progression prediction by the model yielded a sensitivity of about 71% and a specificity of approximately 77%.

Pregnant or lactating patients and those with other autoimmune diseases or uncontrolled infections were excluded. As the template, RNA transcripts were used to amplify TCR beta CDR3 regions. A first-round RT-PCR used HTBI primers, followed by a second-round multiplex PCR. A single record per CDR3 protein comes from TCRdb applying MiXCR to the multiplex PCR reads. The repertoire holds almost 750,000 distinct CDR3 sequences, with about 44% as singletons. The CDR3 has 13 residues. Germline CDR1 is ENHRY and CDR2 is SYGVKD. Trimming took 10 bases from V and 4 from J, leaving 16 bases between them. Material for sequencing was peripheral blood. The J gene is TRBJ1-1, the V gene TRBV10-3; D unresolved. The origin of this receptor is an adult man with Graves' ophthalmopathy. The CDR3 region is CATMPVSGTEAFF. In nucleotides, the CDR3 is TGTGCCACCATGCCGGTTTCGGGCACTGAAGCTTTCTTT.